This entry describes one T cell receptor beta chain. This entry comes from a study of blood T cell repertoires in COVID-19. Method: immunoSEQ multiplex PCR; TCRdb's copy keeps in-frame clones and lacks some. Of 400,000 to 550,000 clones listed, 70% to 90% were seen once; the top ten hold approximately 2%. This CDR3 has 13 residues. CDR1 and CDR2 from the germline V gene are SGHRS and YFSETQ. Trimming left V 4 bases short and J 8 bases short, with 13 bases between. The chain uses TRBV5-1 and TRBJ2-1; D remains ambiguous. Sequencing was carried out using PBMCs or T cells enriched from blood (not recorded which). The sequence was collected from a woman under 30 with acute COVID-19. CDR3 region: CASSPTPVDEQFF. The CDR3 DNA reads TGCGCCAGCAGCCCTACGCCCGTCGATGAGCAGTTCTTC.